The clone carrying this TCR beta chain was detected only a few times. Antigen unknown. Germline loops: CDR1 DFQATT, CDR2 SNEGSKA (reference sequence). CDR3 length: 15 residues. With 0 bases clipped from V and 5 bases from J, the junction kept 7 bases outside the gene matches. The source of the sample is a study of T-cell reconstitution after alpha-beta-depleted transplantation in children. Overall study results and limits: Diversity and T-cell counts at one year after transplant derived mostly from new T cells. It was surviving recipient T cells and thymic progenitors that gave some patients high TCRbeta diversity at day 60.

A TCRbeta library incorporating unique molecular identifiers was prepared. TCRdb analysed the PCR reads with MiXCR anew, one entry per CDR3 protein. The data contain more than 400,000 distinct CDR3 sequences, roughly two fifths of them seen just once; the ten biggest clones take up 27%. The sample here was PBMCs, taken before TCRalphabeta/CD19-depleted stem cell transplant. The gene calls are TRBV20-1 and TRBJ1-5, with TRBD1 identical over 7 bases. This receptor was identified in a girl aged 2 to 10 with aplastic anemia, due to receive a stem cell transplant. The CDR3 spells CSAREADRLYQPQHF. The CDR3 coding sequence is TGCAGTGCTAGAGAGGCGGACAGGTTGTATCAGCCCCAGCATTTT.